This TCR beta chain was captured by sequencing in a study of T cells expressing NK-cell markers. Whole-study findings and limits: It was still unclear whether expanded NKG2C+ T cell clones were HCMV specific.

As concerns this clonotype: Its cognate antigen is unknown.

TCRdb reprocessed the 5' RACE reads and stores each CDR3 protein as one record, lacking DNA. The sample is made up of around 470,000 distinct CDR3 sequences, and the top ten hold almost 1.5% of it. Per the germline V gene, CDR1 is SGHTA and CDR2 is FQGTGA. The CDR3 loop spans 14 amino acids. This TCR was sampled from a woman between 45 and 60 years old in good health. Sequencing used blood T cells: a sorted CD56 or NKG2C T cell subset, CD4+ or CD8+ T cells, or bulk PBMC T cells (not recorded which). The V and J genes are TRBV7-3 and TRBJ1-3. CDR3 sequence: CASSSGAPGNTIYF. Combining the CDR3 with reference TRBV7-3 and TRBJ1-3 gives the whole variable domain GAGVSQTPSNKVTEKGKYVELRCDPISGHTALYWYRQSLGQGPEFLIYFQGTGAADDSGLPNDRFFAVRPEGSVSTLKIQRTERGDSAVYLCASSSGAPGNTIYFGEGSWLTVV.